The 28 T cell receptor beta chains below all came from one sample that was sequenced in a study of blood T cell repertoires in COVID-19 (dated by TCRdb to the early 2020s). Libraries were prepared through the immunoSEQ multiplex PCR assay. The table was pulled from immuneACCESS by TCRdb, which kept in-frame rearrangements only. Such tables lose some clones; where checked, under half of the loss comes from unresolved V genes, and the rest has no known cause. Counted in this sample were about 170,000 clones; around nine tenths of them appeared once. The ten largest clones represent 3.7% of the sample. Sequencing input: peripheral blood. These TCRs come from a man between 18 and 29 years old with active or convalescent COVID-19.

This rearrangement joins TRBV27 to TRBJ1-1, with 8 nucleotides matching TRBD1. CDR3 length: 13 residues. Germline lookup yields CDR1 MNHEY and CDR2 SMNVEV (reference sequence). V shed 7 bases, J shed 4 bases, and the junction held 5 bases outside the gene matches. The CDR3, as DNA: TGTGCCAGCAAAGGACAGGGTTTCACTGAAGCTTTCTTT. It codes for CASKGQGFTEAFF.

This chain links TRBV30 with TRBJ1-2; no clear D. V lost 0 bases and J lost 3, with 11 bases in between. There are 14 residues in the CDR3. CDR1 GTSNPN and CDR2 SVGIG come from the germline V gene (reference sequence). This chain's CDR3 is CAWSVRRDDYGYTF. The CDR3 DNA follows: TGTGCCTGGAGTGTTAGGAGGGATGACTATGGCTACACCTTC.

The V and J genes are TRBV7-6 and TRBJ1-6; TRBD1 aligns across 8 bases. The V gene's germline CDR1 is SGHVS and CDR2 FNYEAQ. Trimming took 5 bases from V and 8 from J; bases not matched to a gene: 8. The CDR3 is 15 residues long. CDR3 residues: CASSGGTGSYSPLHF. The CDR3 nucleotides are TGTGCCAGCAGCGGAGGGACAGGATCATATTCACCCCTCCACTTT.

This sequence joins TRBV7-9 and TRBJ2-1; TRBD2 matches at 11 bases. Germline-derived CDR1 and CDR2 are SEHNR and FQNEAQ (reference sequence). V dropped 4 bases and J dropped 6; count of bases not matched to a gene: 5. This CDR3 is built from 15 residues. CDR3 amino acids: CASSSKTSGTNEQFF. The CDR3 DNA sequence: TGTGCCAGCAGCTCCAAGACTAGCGGGACCAATGAGCAGTTCTTC. Full variable domain (rest looked up from reference TRBV7-9 and TRBJ2-1): DTGVSQNPRHKITKRGQNVTFRCDPISEHNRLYWYRQTLGQGPEFLTYFQNEAQLEKSRLLSDRFSAERPKGSFSTLEIQRTEQGDSAMYLCASSSKTSGTNEQFFGPGTRLTVL.

This chain joins TRBV7-9 and TRBJ1-5; D not certain. The germline gives CDR1 SEHNR, CDR2 FQNEAQ (reference sequence). Trimming shortened V by 4 bases and J by 5 bases, and 6 bases separated the two germline ends. The CDR3 contains 12 residues. The DNA of the CDR3 is TGTGCCAGCAGCTCTGTAGATCAGCCCCAGCATTTT. This sequence encodes CASSSVDQPQHF.

V is TRBV5-1 and J is TRBJ1-2, with TRBD1 identical over 9 bases. The V gene end was trimmed by 3 bases and the J gene end by 2 bases; junction bases not matched to a gene: 2. The CDR3 sequence is 14 residues long. Germline CDR1 and CDR2: SGHRS and YFSETQ. DNA of the CDR3: TGCGCCAGCAGCTCCGGGACAGGGAACTATGGCTACACCTTC. It yields the protein CASSSGTGNYGYTF.

The V call is TRBV15, the J call TRBJ2-1; D is possibly TRBD2 (7 bases). This CDR3 comprises 15 residues. Looked up from germline, CDR1 is LNHNV and CDR2 is YYDKDF (reference sequence). The ends were cut back, 0 bases at V and 9 bases at J, with 15 bases in the middle. The CDR3 is CATSRDVGGLLEQFF. CDR3 coding DNA: TGTGCCACCAGCAGAGATGTGGGGGGGCTCCTTGAGCAGTTCTTC.

The rearrangement links TRBV30 to TRBJ1-5, with D perhaps TRBD1 (6 bases). Germline V gene lookup returns CDR1 GTSNPN and CDR2 SVGIG (reference sequence). Trimming shortened V by 7 bases and J by 9 bases, and 19 bases separated the two germline ends. This CDR3 has 13 amino acids. CDR3 sequence (DNA): TGTGCCTCCCGACAGGCCCCCTCGATGCCCCAGCATTTT. Residues: CASRQAPSMPQHF.

CDR3 DNA sequence: TGCGCCAGCAGCCAAGACACAGGGGGCGGGGGCACTGAAGCTTTCTTT. Its translation: CASSQDTGGGGTEAFF. The V call is TRBV4-1, the J call TRBJ1-1; 9 bases are a match to TRBD1. CDR1 is MGHRA, CDR2 YSYEKL, per germline. V lost 0 bases to trimming and J lost 4 bases; unmatched junction nucleotides: 6. The CDR3 is 16 residues long.

This clone has just a few counts. The V and J genes are TRBV6-4 and TRBJ2-1, with TRBD2 identical over 9 bases. From germline, CDR1 is MRHNA and CDR2 SNTAGT. Germline trimming cut 5 bases from V and 4 bases from J; bases unmatched to any gene: 3. The length of the CDR3 is 14 residues. The CDR3 here is CASSPREGYNEQFF. CDR3 DNA sequence: TGTGCCAGCAGTCCGCGGGAGGGTTACAATGAGCAGTTCTTC.

This clone was detected once. This chain links TRBV7-9 with TRBJ2-7, with D maybe TRBD1 (5 bases). The germline V gene encodes CDR1 SEHNR and CDR2 FQNEAQ (reference sequence). Deletions cut 5 bases from V and 4 bases from J, with 12 bases between. The CDR3 is 13 amino acids. The CDR3 spells CASSDTTAYEQYV. The CDR3 nucleotides read TGTGCCAGCAGCGATACGACAGCTTACGAGCAGTACGTC.

The genes are TRBV4-1 and TRBJ2-1; no clear D gene. The CDR3 is made up of 16 amino acids. Germline V gene data show CDR1 as MGHRA and CDR2 as YSYEKL. V was trimmed by 0 bases and J by 1 base, leaving 10 bases between them. The CDR3, as DNA: TGCGCCAGCAGCCAAGATCCCACTCCTTCCTACAATGAGCAGTTCTTC. It specifies CASSQDPTPSYNEQFF.

The chain joins TRBV30 to TRBJ2-7; 7 positions match TRBD1. This CDR3 contains 12 residues. Germline V gives CDR1 GTSNPN, CDR2 SVGIG (reference sequence). Trimming cost V 2 bases and J 3 bases; bases outside gene matches: 1. The CDR3 bases are TGTGCCTGGAGTCCAGGGGGCTACGAGCAGTACTTC. Its translation: CAWSPGGYEQYF.

This clone was detected once. The chain uses TRBV3-1 (or the pseudogene TRBV3-2) and TRBJ1-6; maybe TRBD1 (5 bases). V lost 1 base to trimming and J lost 9 bases, with 10 bases between them. The CDR3 is made up of 14 amino acids. Germline V gene sequence: CDR1 LGHDT, CDR2 YNNKEL (reference sequence). For the CDR3, the DNA is TGTGCCAGCAGCCAAGTGCAGGGTAGTTCACCCCTCCACTTT. Translated, it gives CASSQVQGSSPLHF.

This chain uses TRBV4-3 with TRBJ2-7, with D possibly being TRBD1 (6 bases). The CDR3 has 19 residues. CDR1 and CDR2 from the germline V gene are LGHNA and YSLEER. V was trimmed by 0 bases and J by 1 base, leaving 22 bases between them. The CDR3 bases are TGCGCCAGCAGCCAAGAGGGGCCTGGGGGCCCGATCCTTTCCTACGAGCAGTACTTC. Translated: CASSQEGPGGPILSYEQYF.

The V call is TRBV6-5, the J call TRBJ1-5, with 8 nucleotides matching TRBD1. The V segment lost 2 bases and the J segment 6 bases; nucleotides outside the gene matches: 3. CDR3 length: 14 residues. Germline CDR1 is MNHEY and CDR2 is SVGAGI. The DNA of the CDR3 is TGTGCCAGCAGTTACACAACAGGGGGTCAGCCCCAGCATTTT. Translation gives CASSYTTGGQPQHF.

The rearrangement joins TRBV24-1 to TRBJ1-5, with 12 bases fitting TRBD1. Germline V CDR1 and CDR2: KGHDR, SFDVKD. The CDR3 consists of 15 residues. Losses at the gene ends were 3 bases for V and 6 bases for J; bases not matched to a gene: 2. The CDR3 nucleotides are TGTGCCACCAGTGATGGGACAGGGGGCAGTCAGCCCCAGCATTTT. Translating gives CATSDGTGGSQPQHF.

V and J are TRBV28 and TRBJ1-5; D not resolved. The CDR3 totals 14 residues. CDR1 and CDR2 (germline): MDHEN, SYDVKM. V lost 2 bases and J lost 5, with 10 bases in between. The CDR3 protein is CASSLTDPDQPQHF. Written as DNA, the CDR3 is TGTGCCAGCAGTTTAACAGACCCCGATCAGCCCCAGCATTTT.

The chain is built from TRBV4-1 and TRBJ1-2; D might be TRBD1 (5 bases). From germline, CDR1 is MGHRA and CDR2 YSYEKL. The CDR3 has 16 residues. V was trimmed by 3 bases and J by 2 bases, leaving 16 bases between them. The CDR3 DNA reads TGCGCCAGCAGCCAGCCGACGCGGGGCGCAAACTATGGCTACACCTTC. Its protein product is CASSQPTRGANYGYTF.

The rearrangement links TRBV12-3 or TRBV12-4 to TRBJ2-5; D unclear. V lost 9 bases and J 5 bases, leaving 10 bases between the germline ends. CDR3 size: 11 residues. The CDR3 bases are TGTGCCAGTAGCCTATTTGAGACCCAGTACTTC. Encoded protein: CASSLFETQYF.

V and J are TRBV4-2 and TRBJ1-1; no firm D call. Germline CDR1 reads LGHNA; CDR2 reads YNFKEQ. V was cut by 0 bases and J by 2 bases, with 7 bases left in between. This CDR3 region has 14 residues. This chain's CDR3 is CASSQDQKNTEAFF. CDR3 DNA sequence: TGTGCCAGCAGCCAAGATCAGAAAAACACTGAAGCTTTCTTT.

This clone was observed a few times. The gene calls are TRBV2 and TRBJ1-4; the D gene is possibly TRBD1 (5 bases). Per the germline V gene, CDR1 is SNHLY and CDR2 is FYNNEI. This CDR3 contains 12 residues. Deletions cut 11 bases from V and 7 bases from J, with 14 bases between. This CDR3 reads CAGSGSGEKLFF. The CDR3 DNA follows: TGTGCCGGATCAGGGTCGGGTGAAAAACTGTTTTTT. The entire variable domain, with the rest obtained from reference TRBV2 and TRBJ1-4, is as follows: EPEVTQTPSHQVTQMGQEVILRCVPISNHLYFYWYRQILGQKVEFLVSFYNNEISEKSEIFDDQFSVERPDGSNFTLKIRSTKLEDSAMYFCAGSGSGEKLFFGSGTQLSVL.

The rearrangement joins TRBV5-1 to TRBJ2-3; D ambiguous. V lost 0 bases to trimming and J lost 2 bases, with 10 bases between them. Germline values: CDR1 SGHRS, CDR2 YFSETQ. This CDR3 has 15 amino acids. The CDR3 coding sequence is TGCGCCAGCAGCTTGGACGGAGATCTCACAGATACGCAGTATTTT. It translates to CASSLDGDLTDTQYF.

A single count supports this clone. The rearrangement joins TRBV5-1 to TRBJ1-1; perhaps TRBD1 as D (5 bases). Trimming took off 4 bases at V and 0 bases at J, with 10 bases between the two ends. The CDR3 loop spans 14 amino acids. The germline V gene encodes CDR1 SGHRS and CDR2 YFSETQ. The CDR3 sequence is CASSPDSLNTEAFF. In nucleotides, the CDR3 is TGCGCCAGCAGCCCCGACAGTTTGAACACTGAAGCTTTCTTT.

V and J are TRBV19 and TRBJ1-5; D call uncertain. Germline assignment: CDR1 LNHDA and CDR2 SQIVND (reference sequence). The V and J ends lost 1 base and 2 bases respectively, with 15 bases between them. CDR3 length: 17 residues. The CDR3 nucleotides are TGTGCCAGTAGTATAGCCGGAGCCCGGGGTGGCAATCAGCCCCAGCATTTT. It translates to CASSIAGARGGNQPQHF.

The CDR3 spells CASGHPYGYTF. Here the CDR3 DNA reads TGTGCCAGTGGACACCCCTATGGCTACACCTTC. V and J are TRBV19 and TRBJ1-2, with a tentative D call TRBD1 (5 bases). The CDR3 is 11 amino acids. V was trimmed by 8 bases and J by 4 bases, leaving 8 bases between them. CDR1 is LNHDA, CDR2 SQIVND, per germline (reference sequence).

The chain couples TRBV6-5 to TRBJ2-5; 7 bases fit TRBD1. The CDR3 length is 14 residues. V lost 7 bases, J lost 5 bases, and 10 bases stayed unmatched. CDR1 is MNHEY, CDR2 SVGAGI, per germline. This CDR3 is CASTEGGSRETQYF. The CDR3 DNA reads TGTGCCAGCACCGAAGGGGGCAGTCGGGAGACCCAGTACTTC.

The chain employs TRBV30 and TRBJ1-1; 12 nucleotides align to TRBD1. The CDR3 has 15 amino acids. Germline CDR1 is GTSNPN and CDR2 is SVGIG (reference sequence). V lost 1 base to trimming and J lost 4 bases; unmatched junction nucleotides: 4. CDR3 protein: CAWSEGTGGVTEAFF. For the CDR3, the DNA is TGTGCCTGGAGTGAGGGGACAGGGGGCGTCACTGAAGCTTTCTTT.